This paragraph covers one TCR beta chain sequence. V lost 5 bases to trimming and J lost 7 bases, with 11 bases between them. In germline, CDR1 is MDHEN, CDR2 SYDVKM. CDR3 size: 13 residues. These data originate in a study of shared clonotypes between healthy human individuals. Sequenced by immunoSEQ multiplex PCR; TCRdb stores in-frame clones only, minus some. This table holds approximately 2.3 million clones, approximately 93% found once. This TCR was recovered from a young man in good health. Some clones in this sample may be carry-over from other donors' samples. The chain joins TRBV28 to TRBJ2-2; possibly TRBD1 or TRBD2 for D (5 bases each). Sequences were obtained from naive CD4+ T cells from PBMCs. Subset here: CD45RA+ positively selected. CDR3 in amino acids: CASSTGAVGELFF. The CDR3 coding sequence is TGTGCCAGCAGTACCGGGGCGGTCGGGGAGCTGTTTTTT.